This passage covers 11 T cell receptor beta chains from one sample sequenced in a study of T cells after yellow fever vaccination (dated by TCRdb to about 2019). Libraries were prepared through 5' RACE. Sequenced on an Illumina NovaSeq 6000. TCRdb reprocessing: public reads trimmed at Q25 with fastp, clones called with MiXCR, in-frame beta chains kept. CDR3 protein duplicates are merged, each entry listing the most common genes and DNA. A total of fewer than 350,000 distinct CDR3 sequences appear in this sample, approximately 4% of them only once. Of the sample, around 19% is held by the ten largest clones. The treatment or condition label corresponds to: live attenuated yellow fever vaccine strain. The material was PBMCs, obtained 15 days after the yellow fever booster vaccination. These receptors originate from a man aged 18 to 30 who received the YFV17D yellow fever vaccine.

This clonotype occurred a few times. V and J are TRBV20-1 and TRBJ2-5, with D perhaps matching TRBD1 (6 bases). Germline V gives CDR1 DFQATT, CDR2 SNEGSKA (reference sequence). This CDR3 is 14 amino acids long. V dropped 5 bases and J dropped 2 bases, with 15 bases sitting between them. The CDR3 sequence: CSAGGGQGQETQYF. CDR3 coding DNA: TGCAGTGCTGGAGGTGGCCAGGGGCAAGAGACCCAGTACTTC.

This clonotype occurred a few times. The chain is built from TRBV6-5 and TRBJ2-3, with D perhaps matching TRBD2 (6 bases). This CDR3 comprises 16 residues. Trimming removed 0 bases at V and 3 bases at J, with 13 bases between. Germline V lookup: CDR1 MNHEY, CDR2 SVGAGI. CDR3 in amino acids: CASSYSPWGRTDTQYF. The CDR3 nucleotides are TGTGCCAGCAGTTACTCACCCTGGGGGAGGACAGATACGCAGTATTTT.

This clonotype was observed at least ten times. The V call is TRBV29-1, the J call TRBJ1-4, with a tentative D call TRBD1 (6 bases). This CDR3 comprises 13 residues. The germline V and J ends were trimmed by 7 bases and 8 bases, with 17 bases remaining between them. Germline CDR1 is SQVTM and CDR2 is ANQGSEA. The CDR3 here is CSAKRGSEEKLFF. Written as DNA, the CDR3 is TGCAGCGCCAAAAGGGGGTCTGAAGAAAAACTGTTTTTT.

This clonotype was seen only a few times. The chain employs TRBV7-2 and TRBJ2-3; D remains unclear. This CDR3 contains 13 residues. The ends were cut back, 1 base at V and 8 bases at J, with 10 bases in the middle. Germline loops: CDR1 SGHTA, CDR2 FQGNSA. The CDR3 DNA sequence: TGTGCCAGCAGCTTAGAGGAACTGGGTACGCAGTATTTT. As protein: CASSLEELGTQYF.

The gene calls are TRBV7-3 and TRBJ2-5; D ambiguous. Germline V gene lookup returns CDR1 SGHTA and CDR2 FQGTGA. The CDR3 runs 13 residues. V was trimmed by 6 bases and J by 5 bases, leaving 13 bases between them. CDR3 loop: CASSVTLGETQYF. The CDR3 DNA follows: TGTGCCAGCAGTGTCACGCTGGGGGAGACCCAGTACTTC.

This clonotype was counted a few times. The chain couples TRBV6-5 to TRBJ1-5; D remains unclear. V gave up 2 bases and J gave up 4 bases, with 12 bases separating them. CDR3 size: 15 residues. In germline, CDR1 is MNHEY, CDR2 SVGAGI. In nucleotides, the CDR3 is TGTGCCAGCAGTTACACGGCTGGCGGAAATCAGCCCCAGCATTTT. It translates to CASSYTAGGNQPQHF.

In its sample, this clonotype was seen many times. The chain couples TRBV4-3 to TRBJ2-3; TRBD1 matches 9 bases. Looked up from germline, CDR1 is LGHNA and CDR2 is YSLEER. This CDR3 comprises 18 residues. With V trimmed by 0 bases and J by 3 bases, 10 bases remained unmatched. In DNA, the CDR3 is TGCGCCAGCAGCCAAGAAGGGCATTTGGGGACAGGGACAGATACGCAGTATTTT. Amino acids: CASSQEGHLGTGTDTQYF.

This clonotype was observed at least ten times. The genes are TRBV9 and TRBJ1-3, with D possibly TRBD1 on 6 matching bases. The CDR3 loop spans 16 amino acids. V was shortened by 4 bases and J by 4 bases, with 18 bases between the two germline ends. Germline assignment: CDR1 SGDLS and CDR2 YYNGEE. The CDR3 loop reads CASSSRGDTSGNTIYF. The CDR3 DNA follows: TGTGCCAGCAGCAGTAGGGGGGACACCTCCGGAAACACCATATATTTT.

This clonotype has more than one count but fewer than ten. The chain carries TRBV2 and TRBJ1-6; 7 bases agree with TRBD1. Trimming took 4 bases from V and 5 from J; bases not matched to a gene: 2. The CDR3 is 14 amino acids. The V gene's germline CDR1 is SNHLY and CDR2 FYNNEI. The CDR3: CASSVGTDNSPLHF. The CDR3 nucleotides read TGTGCCAGCAGTGTCGGGACAGATAATTCACCCCTCCACTTT. Based on the CDR3 plus reference TRBV2 and TRBJ1-6, the full variable domain is EPEVTQTPSHQVTQMGQEVILRCVPISNHLYFYWYRQILGQKVEFLVSFYNNEISEKSEIFDDQFSVERPDGSNFTLKIRSTKLEDSAMYFCASSVGTDNSPLHFGNGTRLTVT.

This clonotype has only a few counts. This chain uses TRBV6-1 with TRBJ2-7; 8 bases match TRBD2. CDR1 and CDR2 (germline): MNHNS, SASEGT. Losses at the gene ends were 3 bases for V and 4 bases for J; bases not matched to a gene: 11. The CDR3 consists of 16 residues. The CDR3: CASSDPGGVRGYEQYV. Written as DNA, the CDR3 is TGTGCCAGCAGTGACCCGGGGGGGGTGCGAGGATACGAGCAGTACGTC.

This clonotype was observed a few times. The chain carries TRBV20-1 and TRBJ2-1, with TRBD2 matching over 10 bases. The V segment lost 0 bases and the J segment 9 bases; nucleotides outside the gene matches: 5. This CDR3 has 14 amino acids. From germline, CDR1 is DFQATT and CDR2 SNEGSKA (reference sequence). The DNA of the CDR3 is TGCAGTGCTAGAGATCTAATAGCGGGGGGTGAGCAGTTCTTC. Translating gives CSARDLIAGGEQFF.